Listed here are 26 T cell receptor beta chains from one sample, sequenced in a study of blood T cell repertoires in COVID-19. The table came from immunoSEQ multiplex PCR; TCRdb's copy has only in-frame clones and leaves some out. Of 93,000 or so clones in the sample, 87% were seen once. Sequencing was performed on peripheral blood. Receptor source: a man in his fifties in a cohort sampled during active COVID-19.

The chain joins TRBV12-3 or TRBV12-4 to TRBJ2-7; 7 bases match TRBD1. Losses at the gene ends were 6 bases for V and 5 bases for J; bases not matched to a gene: 7. CDR3 length: 13 residues. CDR3 region: CASSPRQGDEQYF. CDR3 sequence (DNA): TGTGCCAGCAGCCCCCGACAGGGCGACGAGCAGTACTTC.

This CDR3 reads CASSDLGARGELFF. The DNA of the CDR3 is TGTGCCAGCAGTGATCTGGGGGCGCGCGGGGAGCTGTTTTTT. This chain joins TRBV2 and TRBJ2-2, with a tentative D call TRBD1 (6 bases). The CDR3 consists of 14 residues. Germline-derived CDR1 and CDR2 are SNHLY and FYNNEI. Trimming stripped 3 bases from V and 7 bases from J, with 12 bases between.

The J gene is TRBJ2-2, the V gene TRBV5-1; weak D call: TRBD2 (6 bases). Trimming left V 0 bases short and J 1 base short, with 10 bases between. Germline CDR1 is SGHRS and CDR2 is YFSETQ. The CDR3 consists of 16 residues. CDR3 amino acids: CASSLGYGGNTGELFF. In DNA, the CDR3 is TGCGCCAGCAGCTTGGGATACGGGGGGAACACCGGGGAGCTGTTTTTT.

V gene TRBV27 combines with J gene TRBJ1-5; 8 bases agree with TRBD1. This CDR3 spans 14 amino acids. Trimming at V came to 7 bases and at J to 5 bases, leaving 7 bases not matched to a gene. The germline CDR1 and CDR2 sequences are MNHEY and SMNVEV (reference sequence). CDR3 DNA: TGTGCCAGCAAAAAATTGGACAGGGATCAGCCCCAGCATTTT. This sequence encodes CASKKLDRDQPQHF.

This chain connects TRBV5-1 to TRBJ2-7; TRBD1 is a possible D gene (6 bases). Deletions cut 0 bases from V and 5 bases from J, with 12 bases between. Germline V gene data show CDR1 as SGHRS and CDR2 as YFSETQ. This CDR3 is built from 14 residues. CDR3 nucleotide sequence: TGCGCCAGCAGCTTGGCCGAGGGGGAGAACGAGCAGTACTTC. Encoded protein: CASSLAEGENEQYF. The entire variable domain, with the rest obtained from reference TRBV5-1 and TRBJ2-7, is as follows: KAGVTQTPRYLIKTRGQQVTLSCSPISGHRSVSWYQQTPGQGLQFLFEYFSETQRNKGNFPGRFSGRQFSNSRSEMNVSTLELGDSALYLCASSLAEGENEQYFGPGTRLTVT.

The chain couples TRBV11-2 to TRBJ1-3; D is possibly TRBD1 (6 bases). CDR1 is SGHAT and CDR2 is FQNNGV in the germline V gene. CDR3 length: 14 amino acids. Trimming took 6 bases from V and 2 from J, leaving 11 bases between them. This CDR3 reads CASRITGTGNTIYF. In nucleotides, the CDR3 is TGTGCCAGCAGGATTACAGGGACTGGAAACACCATATATTTT.

The V gene is TRBV5-1, the J gene TRBJ2-5, with TRBD1 matching 7 bases. The CDR3 loop spans 14 amino acids. Germline V gene sequence: CDR1 SGHRS, CDR2 YFSETQ. V dropped 7 bases and J dropped 4; count of bases not matched to a gene: 10. The CDR3 loop is CASSPNRGSETQYF. For the CDR3, the DNA is TGCGCCAGCTCTCCAAACAGGGGATCAGAGACCCAGTACTTC.

CDR3 bases: TGTGCCAGCAGTTTACGGTACACCGGGGAGCTGTTTTTT. Its protein is CASSLRYTGELFF. J is TRBJ2-2 and V is TRBV28; no reliable D call. The CDR3 is made up of 13 amino acids. Germline lookup yields CDR1 MDHEN and CDR2 SYDVKM. V was pared by 2 bases and J by 3 bases, with 4 bases between.

The chain employs TRBV2 and TRBJ1-1; TRBD1 might be the D (6 bases). The V end was cut by 3 bases, the J end by 11 bases, with 22 bases between. The CDR3 runs 15 residues. Germline V gives CDR1 SNHLY, CDR2 FYNNEI. The CDR3 region is CASSDPRGGRVVAFF. The CDR3 nucleotides read TGTGCCAGCAGTGACCCAAGGGGGGGGCGAGTAGTGGCTTTCTTT. Together with reference TRBV2 and TRBJ1-1, the CDR3 gives the full variable domain: EPEVTQTPSHQVTQMGQEVILRCVPISNHLYFYWYRQILGQKVEFLVSFYNNEISEKSEIFDDQFSVERPDGSNFTLKIRSTKLEDSAMYFCASSDPRGGRVVAFFGQGTRLTVV.

The chain recombines TRBV7-8 with TRBJ2-7; D is ambiguous. The V gene's germline CDR1 is SGHVS and CDR2 FQNEAQ. Trimming took 5 bases from V and 0 from J, leaving 11 bases between them. The CDR3 is made up of 14 amino acids. CDR3 bases: TGTGCCAGCAGCGTCGACATTTACTCCTACGAGCAGTACTTC. This translates into CASSVDIYSYEQYF. Together with reference TRBV7-8 and TRBJ2-7, the CDR3 gives the full variable domain: GAGVSQSPRYKVAKRGQDVALRCDPISGHVSLFWYQQALGQGPEFLTYFQNEAQLDKSGLPSDRFFAERPEGSVSTLKIQRTQQEDSAVYLCASSVDIYSYEQYFGPGTRLTVT.

This rearrangement joins TRBV28 to TRBJ1-5, with D unclear. Germline V gene data show CDR1 as MDHEN and CDR2 as SYDVKM. The CDR3 covers 14 residues. V lost 2 bases to trimming and J lost 6 bases, with 11 bases between them. The CDR3 bases are TGTGCCAGCAGTTTAGGCCCAGTTTCTCAGCCCCAGCATTTT. Translation: CASSLGPVSQPQHF.

This clone appeared a few times. The chain links TRBV5-1 to TRBJ1-5; D gene ambiguous. The V gene's germline CDR1 is SGHRS and CDR2 YFSETQ. This CDR3 region has 16 residues. Trimming stripped 2 bases from V and 0 bases from J, with 12 bases between. The CDR3 is CASSLGSDSSNQPQHF. CDR3 in DNA: TGCGCCAGCAGCTTAGGCAGCGATAGTAGCAATCAGCCCCAGCATTTT.

V usage is TRBV7-2 and J usage is TRBJ1-1, with TRBD1 as a possible D gene (5 bases). There are 14 residues in the CDR3. The germline V gene encodes CDR1 SGHTA and CDR2 FQGNSA. V shed 1 base and J shed 4 bases, with 10 bases lying between them. This CDR3 reads CASSLVGGFTEAFF. Written as DNA, the CDR3 is TGTGCCAGCAGCTTAGTGGGGGGTTTCACTGAAGCTTTCTTT.

The table lists this clone with a few counts. The rearrangement joins TRBV4-2 to TRBJ2-7; tentatively, D is TRBD2 (6 bases). Deletions cut 1 base from V and 7 bases from J, with 14 bases between. Germline CDR1 reads LGHNA; CDR2 reads YNFKEQ. The CDR3 contains 14 residues. CDR3 amino acids: CASSQAGPGVEQYF. The CDR3 nucleotides read TGTGCCAGCAGCCAAGCGGGACCGGGGGTGGAGCAGTACTTC.

The chain recombines TRBV3-1 (or the pseudogene TRBV3-2) with TRBJ1-2; 9 bases align to TRBD1. The CDR3 extends over 15 amino acids. Germline CDR1 is LGHDT and CDR2 is YNNKEL (reference sequence). V gave up 0 bases and J gave up 8 bases; unmatched junction bases: 7. Written as DNA, the CDR3 is TGTGCCAGCAGCCAAGAGGACAGGGGCCGAGAGGGCTACACCTTC. As protein: CASSQEDRGREGYTF.

This clone was counted between two and nine times. This rearrangement joins TRBV10-2 to TRBJ1-2; 8 positions agree with TRBD1. This CDR3 has 15 residues. Germline trimming cut 7 bases from V and 1 base from J; bases unmatched to any gene: 8. Germline V lookup: CDR1 WSHSY, CDR2 SAAADI. DNA for the CDR3: TGCGCCAGCACCGAGTACGGACAGGGTAACTATGGCTACACCTTC. It specifies CASTEYGQGNYGYTF.

The sample holds one count of this clone. The chain couples TRBV4-1 to TRBJ1-2; D is uncertain. There are 15 residues in the CDR3. V was trimmed by 0 bases and J by 4 bases, leaving 12 bases between them. Germline lookup yields CDR1 MGHRA and CDR2 YSYEKL. The DNA for the CDR3 is TGCGCCAGCAGCCAAGAGGTGGACTTACGCTATGGCTACACCTTC. This gives the protein CASSQEVDLRYGYTF.

CDR3 coding DNA: TGTGCCAGCAGCGAAGAAACCCACTCTATTGAAGCTTTCTTT. The encoded protein is CASSEETHSIEAFF. The chain combines TRBV5-4 with TRBJ1-1; D is unclear. Trimming pared 4 bases from V and 7 bases from J, leaving 17 bases between. CDR3 size: 14 residues. Germline V lookup: CDR1 SGHNT, CDR2 YYREEE (reference sequence).

A single count supports this clone. This chain uses TRBV2 with TRBJ1-5; 9 positions agree with TRBD1. This CDR3 has 15 amino acids. Trimming took 6 bases from V and 5 from J; bases not matched to a gene: 8. The germline CDR1 and CDR2 sequences are SNHLY and FYNNEI. The CDR3: CASRAGTGNYQPQHF. As DNA, the CDR3 is TGTGCCAGCAGGGCCGGGACAGGGAATTATCAGCCCCAGCATTTT.

The V and J genes are TRBV18 and TRBJ2-5, with D maybe TRBD2 (5 bases). The CDR3 covers 16 residues. V was shortened by 3 bases and J by 2 bases, with 16 bases between the two germline ends. Per germline, CDR1 KGHSH and CDR2 LQKENI. The CDR3 DNA is TGTGCCAGCTCACCCCAAAAACGGGGTGGGCAAGAGACCCAGTACTTC. The encoded protein is CASSPQKRGGQETQYF.

This clone was detected only once. The chain is built from TRBV28 and TRBJ2-7, with D possibly TRBD1 on 7 matching bases. V dropped 2 bases and J dropped 0 bases, with 17 bases sitting between them. Germline V gene sequence: CDR1 MDHEN, CDR2 SYDVKM. There are 17 residues in the CDR3. The CDR3 reads CASSLGGGGTVSYEQYV. The DNA for the CDR3 is TGTGCCAGCAGTTTAGGAGGAGGGGGGACAGTCTCCTACGAGCAGTACGTC.

J is TRBJ1-3 and V is TRBV4-1; maybe TRBD1 (5 bases). V was pared by 1 base and J by 6 bases, with 10 bases between. This CDR3 has 14 amino acids. Germline CDR1 reads MGHRA; CDR2 reads YSYEKL. CDR3 residues: CASSQGGGKNTIYF. In DNA, the CDR3 is TGCGCCAGCAGCCAAGGGGGGGGGAAAAACACCATATATTTT.

V and J are TRBV6-2 or TRBV6-3 and TRBJ2-3; 8 bases are shared with TRBD2. The CDR3 loop spans 18 amino acids. With V trimmed by 2 bases and J by 0 bases, 10 bases remained unmatched. Germline CDR1 reads MNHEY; CDR2 reads SVGEGT. CDR3 nucleotides: TGTGCCAGCAGTTACGCAGAAGGTAGCGGGGCTAGCACAGATACGCAGTATTTT. Translating it yields CASSYAEGSGASTDTQYF.

This chain connects TRBV12-3 or TRBV12-4 to TRBJ1-1; D remains ambiguous. The CDR3 consists of 13 residues. Trimming stripped 3 bases from V and 1 base from J, with 6 bases between. This CDR3 is CASSFSPNTEAFF. For the CDR3, the DNA is TGTGCCAGCAGTTTCAGTCCGAACACTGAAGCTTTCTTT.

The J gene is TRBJ2-2, the V gene TRBV7-3; 8 bases line up with TRBD2. V trimming: 5 bases; J trimming: 1 base; junction bases outside the gene matches: 6. From germline, CDR1 is SGHTA and CDR2 FQGTGA. The CDR3 spans 16 residues. The CDR3 bases are TGTGCCAGCAGCCGTCCGGGGGGGCGGAACACCGGGGAGCTGTTTTTT. It codes for CASSRPGGRNTGELFF.

V gene TRBV14 combines with J gene TRBJ1-2; D is unresolved. CDR1 SGHDN and CDR2 FVKESK come from the germline V gene. Trimming stripped 4 bases from V and 0 bases from J, with 6 bases between. The CDR3 covers 13 residues. The CDR3: CASSPGANYGYTF. The CDR3 DNA reads TGTGCCAGCAGCCCCGGAGCTAACTATGGCTACACCTTC.